At least ten counts were recorded for the clone carrying this TCR beta chain. Its specificity is not known. Different DNA sequences within this sample yield the same CDR3. Data came from immunoSEQ multiplex PCR; TCRdb stores just in-frame clones and leaves some out. Altogether about 42,000 clones were found in the sample, and no singletons occur. The source of the sample is a study of T cell clonality in common variable immunodeficiency. Overall study results and limits: CVID subjects showed higher TCRbeta clonality than healthy controls.

The TCR was taken from a person aged 18 to 75 in good health. The sequenced material came from peripheral blood mononuclear cells.

CDR3 sequence reads: CSARQNRGNWNTEAFF. Partial CDR3 DNA: TGCAGTGCTAGGCAAAACAGGGGAAATTGGAACACTGAA. This chain uses TRBV20-1 with TRBJ1-1; 7 bases line up with TRBD1. The CDR3 end falls 3 residues outside the read, so it is completed with the germline J gene. This CDR3 spans 16 amino acids. After removal of 3 bases from V and 1 base from J, the junction contained 11 bases not matched to a gene. Germline CDR1 is DFQATT and CDR2 is SNEGSKA (reference sequence).